A single sample gave rise to the 7 T cell receptor beta chains below, sequenced in a study of cytomegalovirus exposure and HLA in healthy donors. Use of 60 Vbeta and 13 Jbeta primers characterized the PCR. Method: immunoSEQ multiplex PCR; TCRdb's copy keeps in-frame clones and lacks some. This table lists under 200,000 clones. The sequencing input was PBMCs. Receptors originate from a man aged 30 to 45 in good health and CMV-seronegative.

The V gene is TRBV5-5, the J gene TRBJ2-2, with TRBD2 as a possible D gene (6 bases). Germline loops: CDR1 SGHKS, CDR2 YYEKEE (reference sequence). V lost 1 base and J 0 bases, leaving 13 bases between the germline ends. The CDR3 sequence is 17 residues long. This CDR3 is CASSLSQAGSNTGELFF. The CDR3, as DNA: TGTGCCAGCAGCTTGAGTCAAGCGGGTTCGAACACCGGGGAGCTGTTTTTT.

The chain employs TRBV7-9 and TRBJ1-5, with a weak D call TRBD1 (6 bases). Trimming took off 4 bases at V and 5 bases at J, with 12 bases between the two ends. Germline CDR1 and CDR2: SEHNR and FQNEAQ (reference sequence). This CDR3 is built from 14 residues. The CDR3 loop reads CASSSIEGDQPQHF. The DNA of the CDR3 is TGTGCCAGCAGCTCGATTGAGGGGGATCAGCCCCAGCATTTT.

The chain employs TRBV6-5 and TRBJ1-1, with a tentative D call TRBD1 (5 bases). V lost 4 bases and J 11 bases, leaving 14 bases between the germline ends. This CDR3 is 12 amino acids long. Germline loops: CDR1 MNHEY, CDR2 SVGAGI. This chain's CDR3 is CASSFGGNGAFF. Here the CDR3 DNA reads TGTGCCAGCAGTTTCGGGGGGAATGGCGCTTTCTTT.

The chain carries TRBV5-1 and TRBJ2-2, with 9 bases fitting TRBD2. CDR3 length equals 16 residues. Trimming at V came to 0 bases and at J to 6 bases, leaving 6 bases not matched to a gene. The germline CDR1 and CDR2 sequences are SGHRS and YFSETQ. The CDR3: CASSLGSAGGPGELFF. CDR3 nucleotide sequence: TGCGCCAGCAGCTTGGGTTCAGCGGGAGGACCCGGGGAGCTGTTTTTT.

The rearrangement uses TRBV7-8 and TRBJ2-7; D ambiguous. The germline V gene encodes CDR1 SGHVS and CDR2 FQNEAQ. The CDR3 runs 13 residues. The V end lost 3 bases, the J end lost 3 bases, and 9 bases lay between the germline ends. CDR3 residues: CASSLERLYEQYF. The CDR3 DNA is TGTGCCAGCAGCTTGGAGCGACTCTACGAGCAGTACTTC.

This chain joins TRBV7-2 and TRBJ2-5, with 11 bases that match TRBD2. The CDR3 runs to 15 residues. V gave up 1 base and J gave up 6 bases; unmatched junction bases: 4. CDR1 is SGHTA, CDR2 FQGNSA, per germline. The CDR3 is CASSLGSGRVKTQYF. The DNA of the CDR3 is TGTGCCAGCAGCTTAGGTAGCGGGAGGGTGAAGACCCAGTACTTC.

V and J are TRBV5-6 and TRBJ1-6; maybe TRBD1 (6 bases). Trimming pared 2 bases from V and 7 bases from J, leaving 7 bases between. Germline V CDR1 and CDR2: SGHDT, YYEEEE. The CDR3 spans 13 residues. As DNA, the CDR3 is TGTGCCAGCAGCTTTGACAGGAATTCACCCCTCCACTTT. Translating it yields CASSFDRNSPLHF. The full variable domain, in which reference TRBV5-6 and TRBJ1-6 provide the parts outside the CDR3, is DAGVTQSPTHLIKTRGQQVTLRCSPKSGHDTVSWYQQALGQGPQFIFQYYEEEERQRGNFPDRFSGHQFPNYSSELNVNALLLGDSALYLCASSFDRNSPLHFGNGTRLTVT.